This entry features one T cell receptor (beta chain) sequence. The antigen is not known. Trimming stripped 8 bases from V and 2 bases from J, with 10 bases between. Germline CDR1 is MNHNY and CDR2 is SVGAGI (reference sequence). CDR3 size: 12 residues. The source of the sample is a study of beta chain features in type 1 diabetes. Study in general: The study found patients and healthy donors alike in age, gender and cell yields.

Of the isolated RNA, all was reverse transcribed, and so the sequenced material was expressed TCRB transcripts. The protocol was immunoSEQ multiplex PCR, while the TCRdb copy is restricted to in-frame clones and leaves out a portion. The sample holds 130,000 to 150,000 clones, about an eighth seen once. Study-wide results and limits: TCRB repertoires of naive, central memory and Treg cells appeared more similar among patients than among healthy donors. Sequencing of cDNA might inflate the share of cells that strongly express TCR. Type 1 diabetes patients had moderately but significantly shorter TCRB CDR3s in all four CD4+ subsets.

Based on CD45RO/CCR7/CD25/CD127/CD95/CD27, CD4+ regulatory, stem cell-like memory, naive and central memory cells were sorted. The TCR was taken from a man younger than 35 with type 1 diabetes. The chain is built from TRBV6-6 and TRBJ2-7; perhaps D is TRBD1 or TRBD2 (5 bases each). The sequenced sample consisted of central memory CD4+ T cells from blood. The CDR3 DNA is TGTGCCAGCGAGGGACCGACCTACGAGCAGTACTTC. It specifies CASEGPTYEQYF.